This TCR beta chain was found in a study of neurological immune-mediated disorders. On the study more broadly: Of the multiple sclerosis patients, roughly 35 in total, roughly 30 were relapsing-remitting and 3 were secondary progressive. Points from the study as a whole: Sharing of CDR3 amino acid sequences among expanded clones across subjects was absent, suggesting private repertoires in all groups. Phylogenetic grouping assigned the repertoires of 18 of 34 multiple sclerosis patients to a single related-CDR3 cluster, representing a possible signature. The most TCR clonal expansion was seen in HTLV-1-associated myelopathy, and the least was seen in multiple sclerosis, which fell below healthy controls.

Trimming at V came to 8 bases and at J to 1 base, leaving 4 bases not matched to a gene. Germline-derived CDR1 and CDR2 are LNHDA and SQIVND (reference sequence). The CDR3 has 13 residues. TCRdb passed the 5' RACE reads through MiXCR, listing each CDR3 protein once. Of roughly 62,000 distinct CDR3 sequences in the sample, 3.7% were seen once. Details on this clonotype: Its target is unknown.

Sequencing used PBMCs. This sequence originates from a woman in her forties or fifties with multiple sclerosis. The V call is TRBV19, the J call TRBJ1-1, with 7 bases fitting TRBD1. The CDR3 DNA reads TGTGCCAGTGTACAGGGGAAGAACACTGAAGCTTTCTTT. Its translation is CASVQGKNTEAFF. Using reference TRBV19 and TRBJ1-1 for the parts outside the CDR3, the full variable domain is DGGITQSPKYLFRKEGQNVTLSCEQNLNHDAMYWYRQDPGQGLRLIYYSQIVNDFQKGDIAEGYSVSREKKESFPLTVTSAQKNPTAFYLCASVQGKNTEAFFGQGTRLTVV.